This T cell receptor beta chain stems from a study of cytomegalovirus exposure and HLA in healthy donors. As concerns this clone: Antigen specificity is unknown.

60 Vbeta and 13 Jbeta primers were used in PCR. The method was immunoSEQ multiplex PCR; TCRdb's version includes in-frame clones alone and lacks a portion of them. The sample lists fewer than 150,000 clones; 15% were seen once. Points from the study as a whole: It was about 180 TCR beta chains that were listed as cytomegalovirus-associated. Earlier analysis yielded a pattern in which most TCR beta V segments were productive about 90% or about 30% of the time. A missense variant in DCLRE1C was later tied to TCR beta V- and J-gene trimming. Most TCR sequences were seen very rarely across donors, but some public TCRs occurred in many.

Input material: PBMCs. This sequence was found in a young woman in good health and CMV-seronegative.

CDR3 DNA sequence: TGCGCCAGCAGCTTGGAGGGCGGGCAGCTCGGGGGCTACACCTTC. Its protein is CASSLEGGQLGGYTF. The J gene is TRBJ1-2, the V gene TRBV5-1; no clear D gene. CDR1 is SGHRS and CDR2 is YFSETQ in the germline V gene. The CDR3 extends over 15 amino acids. The V end was cut by 0 bases, the J end by 8 bases, with 17 bases between.